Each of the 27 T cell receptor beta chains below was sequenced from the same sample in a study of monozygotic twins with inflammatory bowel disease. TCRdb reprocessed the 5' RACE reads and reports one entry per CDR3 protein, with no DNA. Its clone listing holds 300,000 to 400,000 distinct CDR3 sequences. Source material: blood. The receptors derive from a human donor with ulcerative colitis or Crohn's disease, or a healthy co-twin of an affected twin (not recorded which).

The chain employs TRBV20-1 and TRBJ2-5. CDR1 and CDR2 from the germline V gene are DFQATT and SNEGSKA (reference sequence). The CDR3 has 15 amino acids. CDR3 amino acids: CSARDLRVSQETQYF.

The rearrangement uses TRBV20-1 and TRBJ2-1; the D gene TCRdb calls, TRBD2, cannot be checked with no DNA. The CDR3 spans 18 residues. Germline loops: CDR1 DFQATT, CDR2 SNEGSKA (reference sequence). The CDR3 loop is CSARVVGLAGGKNNEQFF.

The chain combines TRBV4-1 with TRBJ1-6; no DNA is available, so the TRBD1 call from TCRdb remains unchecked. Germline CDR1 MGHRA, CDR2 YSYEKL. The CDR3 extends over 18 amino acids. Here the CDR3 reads CASSQRTGNRRQDSPLHF.

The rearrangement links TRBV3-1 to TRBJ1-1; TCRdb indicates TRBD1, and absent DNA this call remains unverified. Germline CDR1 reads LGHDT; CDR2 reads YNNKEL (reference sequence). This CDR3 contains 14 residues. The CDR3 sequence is CASSRGTGNTEAFF.

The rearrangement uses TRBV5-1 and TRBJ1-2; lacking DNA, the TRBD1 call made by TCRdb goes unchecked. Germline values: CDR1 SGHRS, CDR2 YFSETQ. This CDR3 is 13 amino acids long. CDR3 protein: CASSFRDSYGYTF.

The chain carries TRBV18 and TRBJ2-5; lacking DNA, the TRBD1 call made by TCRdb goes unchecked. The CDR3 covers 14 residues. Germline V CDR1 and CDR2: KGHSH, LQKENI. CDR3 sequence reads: CASSTPTGKETQYF. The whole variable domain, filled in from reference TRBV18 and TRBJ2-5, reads NAGVMQNPRHLVRRRGQEARLRCSPMKGHSHVYWYRQLPEEGLKFMVYLQKENIIDESGMPKERFSAEFPKEGPSILRIQQVVRGDSAAYFCASSTPTGKETQYFGPGTRLLVL.

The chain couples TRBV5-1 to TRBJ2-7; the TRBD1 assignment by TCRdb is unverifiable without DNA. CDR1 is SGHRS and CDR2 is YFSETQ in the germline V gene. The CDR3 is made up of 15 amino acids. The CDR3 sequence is CASSPTGRRSYEQYF.

The chain's CDR3 is CASSQGDRLLTSYEQYF. The chain recombines TRBV3-1 with TRBJ2-7; TCRdb picks TRBD1, but there is no DNA to check that call. The V gene's germline CDR1 is LGHDT and CDR2 YNNKEL (reference sequence). CDR3 length equals 17 residues.

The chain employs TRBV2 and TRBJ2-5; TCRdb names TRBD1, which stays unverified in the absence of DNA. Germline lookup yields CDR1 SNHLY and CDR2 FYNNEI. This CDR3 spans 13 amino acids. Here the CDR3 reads CASSETRVQTQYF.

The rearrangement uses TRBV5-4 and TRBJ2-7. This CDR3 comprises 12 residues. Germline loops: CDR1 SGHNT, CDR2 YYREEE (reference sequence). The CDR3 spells CASSTRGHEQYF. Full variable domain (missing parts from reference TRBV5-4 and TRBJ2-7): ETGVTQSPTHLIKTRGQQVTLRCSSQSGHNTVSWYQQALGQGPQFIFQYYREEENGRGNFPPRFSGLQFPNYSSELNVNALELDDSALYLCASSTRGHEQYFGPGTRLTVT.

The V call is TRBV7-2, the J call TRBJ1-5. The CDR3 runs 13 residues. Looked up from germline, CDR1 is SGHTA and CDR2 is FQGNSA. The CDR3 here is CASSSILTQPQHF. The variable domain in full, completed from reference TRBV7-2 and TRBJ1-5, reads GAGVSQSPSNKVTEKGKDVELRCDPISGHTALYWYRQSLGQGLEFLIYFQGNSAPDKSGLPSDRFSAERTGGSVSTLTIQRTQQEDSAVYLCASSSILTQPQHFGDGTRLSIL.

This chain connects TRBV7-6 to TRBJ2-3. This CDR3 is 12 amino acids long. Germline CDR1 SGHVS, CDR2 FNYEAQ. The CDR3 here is CASSRGLDTQYF.

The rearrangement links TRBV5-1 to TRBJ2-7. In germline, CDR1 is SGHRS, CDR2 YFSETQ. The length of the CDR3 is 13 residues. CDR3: CASSSDSPYEQYF.

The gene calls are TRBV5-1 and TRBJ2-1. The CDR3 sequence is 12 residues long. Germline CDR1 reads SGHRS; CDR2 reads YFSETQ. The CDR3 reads CASSLMNNEQFF.

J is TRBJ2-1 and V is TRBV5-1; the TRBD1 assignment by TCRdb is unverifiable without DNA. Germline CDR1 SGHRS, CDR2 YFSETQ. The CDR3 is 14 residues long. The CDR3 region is CASSLAIRGNEQFF.

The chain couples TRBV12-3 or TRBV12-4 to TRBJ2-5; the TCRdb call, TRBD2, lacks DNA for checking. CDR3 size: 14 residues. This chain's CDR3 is CASSFSRAEETQYF.

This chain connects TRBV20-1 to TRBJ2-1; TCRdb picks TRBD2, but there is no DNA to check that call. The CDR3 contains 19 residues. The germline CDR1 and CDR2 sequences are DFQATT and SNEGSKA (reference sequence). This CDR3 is CSARDLLGEGPPSYNEQFF.

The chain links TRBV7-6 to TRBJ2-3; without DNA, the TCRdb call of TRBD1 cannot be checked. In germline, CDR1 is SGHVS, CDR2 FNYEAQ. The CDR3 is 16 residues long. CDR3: CASSLGPGRGADTQYF. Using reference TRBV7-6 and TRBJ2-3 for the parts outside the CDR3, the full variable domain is GAGVSQSPRYKVTKRGQDVALRCDPISGHVSLYWYRQALGQGPEFLTYFNYEAQQDKSGLPNDRFSAERPEGSISTLTIQRTEQRDSAMYRCASSLGPGRGADTQYFGPGTRLTVL.

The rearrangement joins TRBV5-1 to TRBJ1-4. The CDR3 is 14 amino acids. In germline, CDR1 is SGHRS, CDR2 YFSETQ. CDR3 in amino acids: CASSRRAWDEKLFF. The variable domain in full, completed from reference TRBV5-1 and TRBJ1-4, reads KAGVTQTPRYLIKTRGQQVTLSCSPISGHRSVSWYQQTPGQGLQFLFEYFSETQRNKGNFPGRFSGRQFSNSRSEMNVSTLELGDSALYLCASSRRAWDEKLFFGSGTQLSVL.

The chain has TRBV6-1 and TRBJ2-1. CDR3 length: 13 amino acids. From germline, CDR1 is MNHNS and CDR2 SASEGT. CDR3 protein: CASSVVVYNEQFF.

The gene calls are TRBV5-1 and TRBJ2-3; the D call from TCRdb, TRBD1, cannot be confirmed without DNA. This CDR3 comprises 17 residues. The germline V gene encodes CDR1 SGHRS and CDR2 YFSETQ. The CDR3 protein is CASSIGTGGSWTDTQYF.

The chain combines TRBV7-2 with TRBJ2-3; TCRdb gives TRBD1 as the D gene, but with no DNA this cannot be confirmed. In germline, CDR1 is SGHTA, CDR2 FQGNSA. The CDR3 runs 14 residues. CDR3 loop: CASSFLSGVPTQYF.

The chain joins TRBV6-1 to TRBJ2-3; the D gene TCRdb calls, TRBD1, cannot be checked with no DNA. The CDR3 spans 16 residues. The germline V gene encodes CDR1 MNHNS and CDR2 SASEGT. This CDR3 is CASTQTTGGYTDTQYF.

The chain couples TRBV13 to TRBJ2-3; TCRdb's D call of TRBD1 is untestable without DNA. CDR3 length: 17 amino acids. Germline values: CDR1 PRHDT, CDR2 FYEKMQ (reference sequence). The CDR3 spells CASSPPLGSASTDTQYF.

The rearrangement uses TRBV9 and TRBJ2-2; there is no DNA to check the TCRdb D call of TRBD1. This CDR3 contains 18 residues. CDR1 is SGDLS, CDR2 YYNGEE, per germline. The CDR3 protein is CASSAMAGAPGYTGELFF.

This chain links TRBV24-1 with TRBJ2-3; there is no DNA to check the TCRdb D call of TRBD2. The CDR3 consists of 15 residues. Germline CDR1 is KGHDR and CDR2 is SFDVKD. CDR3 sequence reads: CATSDTGGLRDTQYF.

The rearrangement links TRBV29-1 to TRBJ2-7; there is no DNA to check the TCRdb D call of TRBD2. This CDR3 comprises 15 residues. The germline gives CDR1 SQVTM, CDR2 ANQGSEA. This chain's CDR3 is CSVSPDGRPDYEQYF.